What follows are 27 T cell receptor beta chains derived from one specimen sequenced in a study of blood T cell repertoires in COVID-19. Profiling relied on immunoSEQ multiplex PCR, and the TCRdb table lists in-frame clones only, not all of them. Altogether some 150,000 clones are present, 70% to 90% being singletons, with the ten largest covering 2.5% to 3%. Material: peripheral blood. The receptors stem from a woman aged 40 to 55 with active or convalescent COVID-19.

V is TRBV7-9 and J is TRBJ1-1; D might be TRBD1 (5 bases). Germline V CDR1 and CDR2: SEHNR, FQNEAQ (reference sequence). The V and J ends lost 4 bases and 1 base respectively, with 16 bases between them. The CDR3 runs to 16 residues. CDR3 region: CASSSPSGGENTEAFF. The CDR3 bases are TGTGCCAGCAGCTCCCCGTCGGGGGGGGAGAACACTGAAGCTTTCTTT.

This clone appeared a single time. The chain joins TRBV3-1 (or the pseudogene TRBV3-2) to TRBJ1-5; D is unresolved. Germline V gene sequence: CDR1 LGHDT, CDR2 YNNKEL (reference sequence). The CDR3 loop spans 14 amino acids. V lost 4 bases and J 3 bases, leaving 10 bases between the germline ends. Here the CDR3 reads CASSRRDYNQPQHF. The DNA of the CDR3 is TGTGCCAGCAGCCGCCGGGATTACAATCAGCCCCAGCATTTT.

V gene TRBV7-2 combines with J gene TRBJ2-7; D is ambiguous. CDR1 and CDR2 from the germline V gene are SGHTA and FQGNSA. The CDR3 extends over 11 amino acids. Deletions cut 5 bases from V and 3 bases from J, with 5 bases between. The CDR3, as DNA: TGTGCCAGCAGCCCCCTCTACGAGCAGTACTTC. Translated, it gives CASSPLYEQYF.

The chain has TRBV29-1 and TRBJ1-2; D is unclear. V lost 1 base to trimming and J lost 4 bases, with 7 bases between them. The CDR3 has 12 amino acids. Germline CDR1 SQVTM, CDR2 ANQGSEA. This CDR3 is CSVEGAPYGYTF. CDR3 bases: TGCAGCGTTGAAGGGGCTCCCTATGGCTACACCTTC.

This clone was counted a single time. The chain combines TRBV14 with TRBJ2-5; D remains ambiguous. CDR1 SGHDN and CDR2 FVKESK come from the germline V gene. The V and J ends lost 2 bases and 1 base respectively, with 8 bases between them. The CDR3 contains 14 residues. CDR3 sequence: CASSQRVLQETQYF. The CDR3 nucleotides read TGTGCCAGCAGCCAACGAGTTCTCCAAGAGACCCAGTACTTC. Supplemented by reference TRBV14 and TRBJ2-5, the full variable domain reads EAGVTQFPSHSVIEKGQTVTLRCDPISGHDNLYWYRRVMGKEIKFLLHFVKESKQDESGMPNNRFLAERTGGTYSTLKVQPAELEDSGVYFCASSQRVLQETQYFGPGTRLLVL.

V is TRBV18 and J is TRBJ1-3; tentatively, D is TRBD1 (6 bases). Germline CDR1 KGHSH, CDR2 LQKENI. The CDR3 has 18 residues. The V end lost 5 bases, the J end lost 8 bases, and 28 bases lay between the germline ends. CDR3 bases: TGTGCCAGCTCAGCAATTGCCCGAGTTGAGACAGGAAGGGACACCATATATTTT. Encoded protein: CASSAIARVETGRDTIYF.

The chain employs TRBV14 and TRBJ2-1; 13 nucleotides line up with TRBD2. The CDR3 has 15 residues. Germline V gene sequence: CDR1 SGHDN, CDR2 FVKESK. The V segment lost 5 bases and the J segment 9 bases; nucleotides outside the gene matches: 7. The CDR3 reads CASSLGLAGAGEQFF. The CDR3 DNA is TGTGCCAGCAGCTTAGGACTAGCGGGAGCGGGTGAGCAGTTCTTC.

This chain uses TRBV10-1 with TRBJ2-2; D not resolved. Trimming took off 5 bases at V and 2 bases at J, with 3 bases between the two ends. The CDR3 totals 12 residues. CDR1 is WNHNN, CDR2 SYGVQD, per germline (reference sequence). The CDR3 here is CASSPNTGELFF. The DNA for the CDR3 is TGCGCCAGCAGTCCTAACACCGGGGAGCTGTTTTTT.

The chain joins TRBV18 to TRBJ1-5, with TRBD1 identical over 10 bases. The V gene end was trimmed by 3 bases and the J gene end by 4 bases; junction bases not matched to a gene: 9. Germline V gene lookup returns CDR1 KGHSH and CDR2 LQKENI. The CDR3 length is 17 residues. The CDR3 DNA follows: TGTGCCAGCTCACCGACCCGGGACAGGGGAGGAAATCAGCCCCAGCATTTT. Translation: CASSPTRDRGGNQPQHF.

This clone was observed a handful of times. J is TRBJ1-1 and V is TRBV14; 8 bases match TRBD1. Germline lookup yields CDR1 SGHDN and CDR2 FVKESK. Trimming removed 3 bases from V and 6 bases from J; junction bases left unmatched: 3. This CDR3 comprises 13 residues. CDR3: CASSQWGQAEAFF. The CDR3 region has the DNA TGTGCCAGCAGCCAGTGGGGACAGGCTGAAGCTTTCTTT.

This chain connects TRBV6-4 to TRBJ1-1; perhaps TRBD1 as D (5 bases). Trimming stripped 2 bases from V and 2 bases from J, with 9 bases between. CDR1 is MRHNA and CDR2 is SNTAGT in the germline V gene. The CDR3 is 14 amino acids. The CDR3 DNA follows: TGTGCCAGCAGTGACGGAGGGGATAACACTGAAGCTTTCTTT. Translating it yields CASSDGGDNTEAFF.

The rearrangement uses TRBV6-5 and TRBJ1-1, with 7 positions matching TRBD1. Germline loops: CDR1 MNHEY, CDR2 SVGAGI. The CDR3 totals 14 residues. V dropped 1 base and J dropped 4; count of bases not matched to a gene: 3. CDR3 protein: CASSYLGQSTEAFF. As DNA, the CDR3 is TGTGCCAGCAGTTACTTGGGACAGTCCACTGAAGCTTTCTTT.

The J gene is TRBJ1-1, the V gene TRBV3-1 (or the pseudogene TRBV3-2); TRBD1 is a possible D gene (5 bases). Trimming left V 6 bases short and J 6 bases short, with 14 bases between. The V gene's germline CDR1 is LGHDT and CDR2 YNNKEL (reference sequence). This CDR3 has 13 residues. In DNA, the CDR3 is TGTGCCAGCAGGATGTACCAGGGCGCTGAAGCTTTCTTT. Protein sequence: CASRMYQGAEAFF.

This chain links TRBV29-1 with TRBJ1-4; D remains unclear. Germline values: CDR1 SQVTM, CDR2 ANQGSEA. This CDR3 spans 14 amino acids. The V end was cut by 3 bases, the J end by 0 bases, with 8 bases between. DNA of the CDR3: TGCAGCGTTGACGTTTCGTCAACTAATGAAAAACTGTTTTTT. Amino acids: CSVDVSSTNEKLFF.

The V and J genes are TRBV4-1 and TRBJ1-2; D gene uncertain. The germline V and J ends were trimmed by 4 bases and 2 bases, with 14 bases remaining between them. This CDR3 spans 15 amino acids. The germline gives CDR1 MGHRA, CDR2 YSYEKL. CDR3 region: CASSRGSGLNYGYTF. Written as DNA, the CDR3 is TGCGCCAGCAGCCGAGGCTCCGGGTTAAACTATGGCTACACCTTC.

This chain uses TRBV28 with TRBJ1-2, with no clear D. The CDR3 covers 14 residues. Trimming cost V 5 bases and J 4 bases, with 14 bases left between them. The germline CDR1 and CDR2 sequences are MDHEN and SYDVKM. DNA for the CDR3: TGTGCCAGCAGTCCCCGGAGAGGGCGCTATGGCTACACCTTC. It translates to CASSPRRGRYGYTF.

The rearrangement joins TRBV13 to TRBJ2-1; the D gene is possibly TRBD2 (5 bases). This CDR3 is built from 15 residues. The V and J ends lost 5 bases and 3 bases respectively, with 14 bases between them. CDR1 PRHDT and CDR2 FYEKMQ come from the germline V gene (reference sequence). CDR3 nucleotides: TGTGCCAGCAGCCTCCCATCACTAGGCTACAATGAGCAGTTCTTC. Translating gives CASSLPSLGYNEQFF.

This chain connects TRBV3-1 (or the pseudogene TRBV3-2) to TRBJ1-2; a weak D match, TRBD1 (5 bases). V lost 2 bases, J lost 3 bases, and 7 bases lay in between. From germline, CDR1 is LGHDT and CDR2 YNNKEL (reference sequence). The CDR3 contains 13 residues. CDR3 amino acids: CASSQSGYYGYTF. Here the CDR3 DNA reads TGTGCCAGCAGCCAATCAGGGTACTATGGCTACACCTTC.

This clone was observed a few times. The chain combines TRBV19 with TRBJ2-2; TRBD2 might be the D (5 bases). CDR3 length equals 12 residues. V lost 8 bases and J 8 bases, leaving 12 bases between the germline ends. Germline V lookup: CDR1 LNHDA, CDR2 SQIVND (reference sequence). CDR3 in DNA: TGTGCCAGTGCCCTAGCTCCGGGGGAGCTGTTTTTT. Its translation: CASALAPGELFF.

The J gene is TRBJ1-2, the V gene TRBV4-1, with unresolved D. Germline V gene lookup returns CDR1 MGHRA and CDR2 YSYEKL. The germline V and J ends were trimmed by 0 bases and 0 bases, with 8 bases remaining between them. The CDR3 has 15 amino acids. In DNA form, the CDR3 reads TGCGCCAGCAGCCAAGAAATATTAGCTAACTATGGCTACACCTTC. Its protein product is CASSQEILANYGYTF.

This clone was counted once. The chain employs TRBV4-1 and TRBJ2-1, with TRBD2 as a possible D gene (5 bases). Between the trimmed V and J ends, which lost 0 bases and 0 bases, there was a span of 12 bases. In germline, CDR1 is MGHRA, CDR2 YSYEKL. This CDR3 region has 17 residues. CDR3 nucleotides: TGCGCCAGCAGCCAAGATAGAGCGGTAAGCTCCTACAATGAGCAGTTCTTC. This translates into CASSQDRAVSSYNEQFF.

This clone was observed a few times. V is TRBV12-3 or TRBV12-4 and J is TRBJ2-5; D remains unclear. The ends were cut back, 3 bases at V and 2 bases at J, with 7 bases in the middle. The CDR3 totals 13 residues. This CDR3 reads CASSFRSQETQYF. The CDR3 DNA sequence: TGTGCCAGCAGTTTTCGTAGTCAAGAGACCCAGTACTTC.

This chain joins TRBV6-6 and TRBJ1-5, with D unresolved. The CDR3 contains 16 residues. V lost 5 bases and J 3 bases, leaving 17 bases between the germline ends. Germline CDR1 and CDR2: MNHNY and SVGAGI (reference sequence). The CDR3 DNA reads TGTGCCAGCAGTCCCCGGGGTGGAGGGTTCAATCAGCCCCAGCATTTT. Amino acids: CASSPRGGGFNQPQHF.

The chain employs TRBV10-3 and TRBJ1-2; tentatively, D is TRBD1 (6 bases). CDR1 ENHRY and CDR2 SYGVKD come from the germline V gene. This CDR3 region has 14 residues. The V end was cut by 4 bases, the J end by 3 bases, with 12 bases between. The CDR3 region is CAISGGHPDYGYTF. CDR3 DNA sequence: TGTGCCATCAGTGGGGGGCACCCTGACTATGGCTACACCTTC.

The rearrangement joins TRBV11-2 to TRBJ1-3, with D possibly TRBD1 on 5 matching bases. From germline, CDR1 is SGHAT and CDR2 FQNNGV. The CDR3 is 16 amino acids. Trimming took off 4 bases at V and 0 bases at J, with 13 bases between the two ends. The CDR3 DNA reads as TGTGCCAGCAGCTCCCCCCAGGGCTCCTCTGGAAACACCATATATTTT. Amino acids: CASSSPQGSSGNTIYF.

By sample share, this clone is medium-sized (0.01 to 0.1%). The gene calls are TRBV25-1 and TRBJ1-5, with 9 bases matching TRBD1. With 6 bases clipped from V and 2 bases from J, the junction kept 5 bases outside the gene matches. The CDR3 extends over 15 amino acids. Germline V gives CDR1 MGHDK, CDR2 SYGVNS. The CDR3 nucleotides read TGTGCCAGCAGCAGGACAGGGGAAGGCAATCAGCCCCAGCATTTT. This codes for CASSRTGEGNQPQHF.

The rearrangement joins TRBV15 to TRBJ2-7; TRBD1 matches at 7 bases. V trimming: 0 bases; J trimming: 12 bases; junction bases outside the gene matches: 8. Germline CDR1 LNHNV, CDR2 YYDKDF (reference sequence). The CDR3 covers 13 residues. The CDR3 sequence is CATSRDYRGQLYF. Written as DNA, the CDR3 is TGTGCCACCAGCAGAGATTATAGGGGACAGCTGTACTTC.